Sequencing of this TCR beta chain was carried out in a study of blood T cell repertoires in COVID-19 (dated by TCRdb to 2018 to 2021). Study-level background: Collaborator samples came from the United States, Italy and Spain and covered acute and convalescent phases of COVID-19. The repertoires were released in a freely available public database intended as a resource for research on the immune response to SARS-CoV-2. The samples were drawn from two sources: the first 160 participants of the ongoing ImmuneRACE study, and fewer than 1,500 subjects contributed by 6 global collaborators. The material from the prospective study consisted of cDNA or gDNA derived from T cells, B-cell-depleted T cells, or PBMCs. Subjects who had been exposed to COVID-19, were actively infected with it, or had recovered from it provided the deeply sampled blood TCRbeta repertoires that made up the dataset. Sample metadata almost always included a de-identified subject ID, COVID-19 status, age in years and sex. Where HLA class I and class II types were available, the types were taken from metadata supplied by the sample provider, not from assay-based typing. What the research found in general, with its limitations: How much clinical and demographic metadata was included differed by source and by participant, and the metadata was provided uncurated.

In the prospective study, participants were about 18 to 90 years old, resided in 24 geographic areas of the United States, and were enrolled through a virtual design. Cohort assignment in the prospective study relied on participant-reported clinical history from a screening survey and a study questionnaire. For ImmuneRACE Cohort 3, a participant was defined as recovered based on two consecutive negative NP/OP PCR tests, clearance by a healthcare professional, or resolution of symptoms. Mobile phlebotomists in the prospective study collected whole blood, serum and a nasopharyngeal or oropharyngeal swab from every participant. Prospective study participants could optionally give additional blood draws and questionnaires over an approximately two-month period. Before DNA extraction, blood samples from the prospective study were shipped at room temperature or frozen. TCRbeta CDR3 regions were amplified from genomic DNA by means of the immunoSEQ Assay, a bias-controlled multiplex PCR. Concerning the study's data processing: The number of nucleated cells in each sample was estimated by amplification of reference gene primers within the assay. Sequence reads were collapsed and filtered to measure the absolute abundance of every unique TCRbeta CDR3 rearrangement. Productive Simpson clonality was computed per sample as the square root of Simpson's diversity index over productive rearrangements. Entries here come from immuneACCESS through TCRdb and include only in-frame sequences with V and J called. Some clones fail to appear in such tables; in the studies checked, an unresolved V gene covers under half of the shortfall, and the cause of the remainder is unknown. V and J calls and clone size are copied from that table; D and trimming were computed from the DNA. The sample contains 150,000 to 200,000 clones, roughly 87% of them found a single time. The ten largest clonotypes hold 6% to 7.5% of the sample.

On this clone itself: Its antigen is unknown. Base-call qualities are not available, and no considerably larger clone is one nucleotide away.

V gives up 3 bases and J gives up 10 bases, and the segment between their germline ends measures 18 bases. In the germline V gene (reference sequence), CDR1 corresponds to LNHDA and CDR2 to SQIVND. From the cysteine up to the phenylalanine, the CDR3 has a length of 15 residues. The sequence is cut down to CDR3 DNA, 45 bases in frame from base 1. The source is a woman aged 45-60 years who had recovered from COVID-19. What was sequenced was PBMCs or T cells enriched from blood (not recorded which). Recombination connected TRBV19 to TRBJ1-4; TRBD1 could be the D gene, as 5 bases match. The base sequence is TGTGCCAGTAGTATTGAGGATGGGGCATCGGGAAAACTGTTTTTT. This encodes CASSIEDGASGKLFF.